This T cell receptor beta chain emerged from a study of blood T cell repertoires in COVID-19. The CDR3 extends over 15 amino acids. Germline V gives CDR1 SGHDT, CDR2 YYEEEE. V was clipped by 4 bases and J by 2 bases, with 13 bases between them. As processed by the authors: Reference gene primer amplification gave estimated nucleated cell counts. The method was immunoSEQ multiplex PCR; TCRdb's version includes in-frame clones alone and lacks a portion of them. From that table come the V and J calls and clone size; the DNA was used to work out D and trimming. Among 250,000 or so clones listed, around 90% were seen once. During active infection, Seattle patients enrolled and were then monitored through disease.

This chain links TRBV5-6 with TRBJ1-5, with D possibly TRBD1 on 6 matching bases. Material: peripheral blood. This receptor was taken from a man aged 25-40 years with COVID-19, enrolled during active disease. This chain's CDR3 is CASSLHNRGNQPQHF. DNA for the CDR3: TGTGCCAGCAGCCTCCACAACAGGGGCAATCAGCCCCAGCATTTT. The full variable domain, in which reference TRBV5-6 and TRBJ1-5 provide the parts outside the CDR3, is DAGVTQSPTHLIKTRGQQVTLRCSPKSGHDTVSWYQQALGQGPQFIFQYYEEEERQRGNFPDRFSGHQFPNYSSELNVNALLLGDSALYLCASSLHNRGNQPQHFGDGTRLSIL.